This TCR beta chain was captured in a study of monozygotic twins with inflammatory bowel disease. The study, taken as a whole, reports: Especially with disease activity, IBD patients had fewer clonotypes in common with others than healthy twins did. Among the T cells, different subtypes could not be distinguished.

The CDR3 has 16 residues. The V gene's germline CDR1 is MGHRA and CDR2 YSYEKL. Regarding this clonotype: What it recognizes is unknown.

Reprocessing the 5' RACE reads, TCRdb reports a single entry for every CDR3 protein and omits DNA. Recorded for this sample: approximately 120,000 distinct CDR3 sequences. This TCR came from a human donor with ulcerative colitis or Crohn's disease, or a healthy co-twin of an affected twin (not recorded which). This chain uses TRBV4-1 with TRBJ2-1; TCRdb gives TRBD1 as the D gene, but with no DNA this cannot be confirmed. The sample consisted of blood. The chain's CDR3 is CASSQTGGMGANEQFF.